This T cell receptor (beta chain) came from a study of CD8 T cells in Susac syndrome. Across the study: Each patient with Susac syndrome, at the time of blood draw, was therapy-naive, on corticosteroids, or on intravenous immunoglobulin alone.

The J segment lost 5 bases and the V segment lost 4 bases, leaving 10 bases of the junction unmatched. Per the germline V gene, CDR1 is LNHDA and CDR2 is SQIVND (reference sequence). This CDR3 has 15 residues. Blood CD8+ and CD4+ T cells underwent high-throughput TCR beta sequencing. Negative isolation yielded the CD8+ and CD4+ T cells, while FACS enriched the TEMRA cells. An amount of RNA that ranged from about 0.45 to 1 ug was reverse transcribed with random hexamers. The TCR beta CDR3 was amplified by immunoSEQ multiplex PCR across 54 Vbeta, 13 Jbeta. TCRdb reanalysed the immunoSEQ multiplex PCR reads using MiXCR and keeps one entry per CDR3 protein. The sample records roughly 200,000 distinct CDR3 sequences, around 94% being singletons.

The J gene is TRBJ2-5, the V gene TRBV19; TRBD2 aligns across 7 bases. The sequence derives from a human donor with Susac syndrome. The sequencing sample was made of CD4+ T cells from PBMCs. The CDR3 nucleotides are TGTGCCAGTAGTAGGGGACTACTACGAGCGGAGACCCAGTACTTC. Its translation: CASSRGLLRAETQYF.